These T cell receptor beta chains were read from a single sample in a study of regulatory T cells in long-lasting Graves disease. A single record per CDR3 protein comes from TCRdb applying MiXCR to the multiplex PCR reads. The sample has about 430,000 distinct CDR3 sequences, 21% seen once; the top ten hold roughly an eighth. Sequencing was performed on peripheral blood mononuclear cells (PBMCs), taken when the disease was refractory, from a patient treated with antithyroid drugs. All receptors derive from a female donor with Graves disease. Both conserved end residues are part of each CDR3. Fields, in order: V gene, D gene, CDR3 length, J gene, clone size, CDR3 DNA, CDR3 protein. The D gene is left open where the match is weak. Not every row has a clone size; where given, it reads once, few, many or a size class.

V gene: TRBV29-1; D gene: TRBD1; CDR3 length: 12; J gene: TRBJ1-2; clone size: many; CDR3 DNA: TGCAGCGTCCAGGGGGATAACTATGGCTACACCTTC; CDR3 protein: CSVQGDNYGYTF
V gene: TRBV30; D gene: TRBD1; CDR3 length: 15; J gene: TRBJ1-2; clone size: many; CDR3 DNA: TGTGCCTGGAGTACAGGGGGCATGTCGAGTCGTGGCTACACCTTC; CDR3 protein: CAWSTGGMSSRGYTF
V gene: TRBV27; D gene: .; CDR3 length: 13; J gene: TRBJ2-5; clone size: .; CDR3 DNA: TGTGCCAGCAGTATACTAGGGAGGGAGACCCAGTACTTC; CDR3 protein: CASSILGRETQYF
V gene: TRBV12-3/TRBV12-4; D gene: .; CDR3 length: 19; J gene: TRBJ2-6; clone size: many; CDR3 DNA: TGTGCCAGCAGTTCCCGTGGAAGGGCCTACCTCTCTGGGGCCAACGTCCTGACTTTC; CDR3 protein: CASSSRGRAYLSGANVLTF
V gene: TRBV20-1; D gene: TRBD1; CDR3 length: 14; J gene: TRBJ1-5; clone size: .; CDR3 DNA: TGCAGTGCTACTCGACAGGGCGCTAATCAGCCCCAGCATTTT; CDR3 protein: CSATRQGANQPQHF
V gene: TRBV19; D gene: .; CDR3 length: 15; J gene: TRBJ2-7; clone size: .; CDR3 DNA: TGTGCCAGTAGTCGCGATGGGTCCCTCTCCTACGAGCAGTACTTC; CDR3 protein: CASSRDGSLSYEQYF
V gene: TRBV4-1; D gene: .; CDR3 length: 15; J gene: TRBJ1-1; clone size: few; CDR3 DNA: TGCGCCAGCAGCCAAGATAGGGGACCCCCAGCTGAAGCTTTCTTT; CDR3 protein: CASSQDRGPPAEAFF
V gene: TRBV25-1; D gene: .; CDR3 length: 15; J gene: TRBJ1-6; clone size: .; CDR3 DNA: TGTGCCAGCAGCGTCGGGACTGCTGGTAATTCACCCCTCCACTTT; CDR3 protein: CASSVGTAGNSPLHF
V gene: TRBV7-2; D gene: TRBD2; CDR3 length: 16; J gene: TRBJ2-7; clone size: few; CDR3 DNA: TGTGCCAGCAGCCCAAGGACTAGCGGGAGTGGTTACGAGCAGTACTTC; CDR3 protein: CASSPRTSGSGYEQYF
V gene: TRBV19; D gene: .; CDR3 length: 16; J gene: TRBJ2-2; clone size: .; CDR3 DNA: TGTGCCAGTAGTCACGACAGGATGGGGAACACCGGGGAGCTGTTTTTT; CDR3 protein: CASSHDRMGNTGELFF
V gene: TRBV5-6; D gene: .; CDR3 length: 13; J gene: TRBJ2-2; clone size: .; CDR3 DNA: TGTGCCAGCAGCCTAACGATCTTCGGGGAGCTGTTTTTT; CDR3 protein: CASSLTIFGELFF
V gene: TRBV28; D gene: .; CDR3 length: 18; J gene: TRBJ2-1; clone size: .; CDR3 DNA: TGTGCCAGCGCGGGGACAGGGCTGGCGCGGCGGGGGGCATATGAGCAGTTCTTC; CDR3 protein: CASAGTGLARRGAYEQFF
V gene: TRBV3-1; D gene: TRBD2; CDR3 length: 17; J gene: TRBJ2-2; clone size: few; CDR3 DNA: TGTGCCAGCAGACTTAACACCGGGACTAGCGGGAAAGGGGAGCTGTTTTTT; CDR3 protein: CASRLNTGTSGKGELFF
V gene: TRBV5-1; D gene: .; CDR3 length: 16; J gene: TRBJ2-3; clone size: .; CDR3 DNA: TGCGCCAGCAGCACACTTGGGACGCCGCCCACAGATACGCAGTATTTT; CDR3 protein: CASSTLGTPPTDTQYF
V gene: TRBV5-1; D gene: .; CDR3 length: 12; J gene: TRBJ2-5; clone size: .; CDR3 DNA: TGCGCCAGCAGCAAGGATTCAGAGACCCAGTACTTC; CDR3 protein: CASSKDSETQYF
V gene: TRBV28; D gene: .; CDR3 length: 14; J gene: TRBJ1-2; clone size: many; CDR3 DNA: TGTGCCAGCAGTCTGGGGGGCAAGAGGTATGGCTACACCTTC; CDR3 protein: CASSLGGKRYGYTF
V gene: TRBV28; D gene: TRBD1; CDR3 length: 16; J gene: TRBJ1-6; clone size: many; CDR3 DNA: TGTGCCAGCAGTTTATATGGGACAGGGGGCGGTTCACCCCTCCACTTT; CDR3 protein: CASSLYGTGGGSPLHF
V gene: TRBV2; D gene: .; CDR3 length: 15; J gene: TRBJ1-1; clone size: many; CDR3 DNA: TGTGCCAGCAGTGAGGAGTCACCCGGGAACACTGAAGCTTTCTTT; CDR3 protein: CASSEESPGNTEAFF
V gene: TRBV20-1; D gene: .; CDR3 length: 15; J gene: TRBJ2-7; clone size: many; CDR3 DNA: TGCAGTGCCCCGGGTGAGGCCCGGGGGTCCTACGAGCAGTACTTC; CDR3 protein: CSAPGEARGSYEQYF
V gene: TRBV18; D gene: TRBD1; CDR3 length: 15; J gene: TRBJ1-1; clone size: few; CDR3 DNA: TGTGCCAGCTCATACAGGGGGGGCCCGAACACTGAAGCTTTCTTT; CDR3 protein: CASSYRGGPNTEAFF
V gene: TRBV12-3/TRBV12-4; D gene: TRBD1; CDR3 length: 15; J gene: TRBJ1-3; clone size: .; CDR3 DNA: TGTGCCAGCAGTTTGTCGGACAGGGCGTCGAGATTAGTCTATTTT; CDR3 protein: CASSLSDRASRLVYF
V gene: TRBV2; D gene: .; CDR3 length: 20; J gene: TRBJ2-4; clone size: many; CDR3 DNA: TGTGCCAGCAGTGAAGCGGGGCAGGGTTGGTGGTCTTTAGCCAAAAACATTCAGTACTTC; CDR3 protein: CASSEAGQGWWSLAKNIQYF